Listed here is a single T cell receptor beta chain. As to time point: pre-treatment sample, taken before nivolumab and TIL therapy. The libraries were made with immunoSEQ v3. Sequencing was performed with immunoSEQ multiplex PCR; in TCRdb, only in-frame clones are kept and a portion is missing. Here the sample spans under 20,000 clones, about 75% being singletons. This entry comes from a study of TIL therapy for anti-PD-1-resistant metastatic lung cancer. Whole-study context: Progressing patients received lymphodepletion, expanded TIL infusion and IL-2.

The CDR3 contains 15 residues. Germline lookup yields CDR1 MDHEN and CDR2 SYDVKM. The V and J ends lost 6 bases and 5 bases, in that order; junction bases with no gene match: 3. This receptor was taken from a person between 25 and 79 years old with non-small cell lung cancer. The chain recombines TRBV28 with TRBJ2-3; 15 positions agree with TRBD2. Material: blood, obtained at baseline. CDR3 nucleotide sequence: TGTGCCAGCAGCCCGGGACTAGCGGGAGGAGATACGCAGTATTTT. This gives the protein CASSPGLAGGDTQYF.